This T cell receptor (beta chain) originates from a study of blood T cell repertoires in COVID-19 (dated by TCRdb to about 2020). Background for the entire study: The collaborator samples originated in the United States, Italy and Spain and spanned the acute and convalescent phases of COVID-19. Deeply sampled blood TCRbeta repertoires from subjects exposed to, actively infected with, or recovered from COVID-19 were included in the dataset. A de-identified subject ID, COVID-19 status, age in years and sex were almost always included in the sample metadata. The samples were drawn from the first 160 participants of the ongoing ImmuneRACE study and from 1,200 or so subjects provided by 6 global collaborators. The material from the prospective study consisted of cDNA or gDNA derived from T cells, B-cell-depleted T cells, or PBMCs. The repertoires were made available in a free public database intended to serve as a resource for research on the immune response to SARS-CoV-2. Where HLA class I and class II types were available, the types were taken from metadata supplied by the sample provider, not from assay-based typing. General findings and caveats noted by the study authors: How much clinical and demographic metadata was included differed by source and by participant, and the metadata was provided uncurated.

Collaborating institutions collected whole blood in K2EDTA tubes following their own protocols. For TCRbeta analysis, collaborators shipped samples in one of three forms: frozen whole blood, isolated PBMCs, or DNA extracted from either of those sample types. Deletion took 6 bases off V and 5 bases off J, with a span of 20 bases between the germline ends. CDR1 and CDR2 are read off the germline V gene as MNHEY and SVGEGT. Including cysteine and phenylalanine, the CDR3 has 16 amino acids. Only CDR3 DNA is held: 48 bases, read in frame from base 1. On this clone: Its antigen is not yet known. Qualities for individual bases were not recorded, and no much larger clone is one base off.

TCRbeta CDR3 regions were amplified from genomic DNA using the immunoSEQ Assay, a bias-controlled multiplex PCR. The authors processed their data as follows. Nucleated cell counts per sample were estimated from amplification of reference gene primers within the assay. Sequence reads were collapsed and filtered to measure the absolute abundance of every unique TCRbeta CDR3 rearrangement. For each sample, productive Simpson clonality was calculated as the square root of Simpson's diversity index across productive rearrangements. TCRdb took over this immuneACCESS table, retaining in-frame rearrangements with V and J assigned. Such tables are incomplete; in checked studies, under half of the missing clones stem from an unresolved V gene, and the remainder is unexplained. V and J calls and clone size follow that table, whereas D and trimming were derived from the DNA. For this sample the table gives 150,000 to 200,000 clones, of which 75% to 90% were detected only once. Over 2.5% of the sample is taken by the ten largest.

The V and J segments used are TRBV6-2 or TRBV6-3 and TRBJ2-4; TRBD2 might be the D gene, on 6 matching bases. Sequences were obtained from peripheral blood. The receptor's source is a man aged 55-75 years with acute or convalescent COVID-19. CDR3 sequence: CASSLRSGGGQNIQYF. The DNA sequence is as follows: TGTGCCAGCAGCCTCCGGTCGGGCGGAGGGCAAAACATTCAGTACTTC.